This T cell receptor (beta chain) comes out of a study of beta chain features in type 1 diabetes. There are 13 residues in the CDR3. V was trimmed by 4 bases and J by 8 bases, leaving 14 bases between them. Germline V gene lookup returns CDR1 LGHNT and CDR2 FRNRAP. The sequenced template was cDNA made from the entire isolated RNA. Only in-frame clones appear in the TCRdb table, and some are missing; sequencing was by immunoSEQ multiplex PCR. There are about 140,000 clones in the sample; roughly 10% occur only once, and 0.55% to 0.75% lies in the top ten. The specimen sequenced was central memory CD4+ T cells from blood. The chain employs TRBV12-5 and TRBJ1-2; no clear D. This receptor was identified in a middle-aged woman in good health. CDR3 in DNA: TGTGCTAGTGGTTCCGAGGGCTTCGGCGGCTACACCTTC. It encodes CASGSEGFGGYTF.